A single sample is the source of the 24 T cell receptor beta chains below, sequenced in a study of identical twins. TCRdb reanalysed the 5' RACE reads using MiXCR and keeps one entry per CDR3 protein. The table lists about 1.7 million distinct CDR3 sequences, 25% to 35% of them singletons. Sequencing was performed on cord blood. These receptors originate from a newborn girl in good health.

V usage is TRBV20-1 and J usage is TRBJ1-1; the D is unclear. Germline assignment: CDR1 DFQATT and CDR2 SNEGSKA (reference sequence). V dropped 5 bases and J dropped 3 bases, with 16 bases sitting between them. This CDR3 spans 14 amino acids. Written as DNA, the CDR3 is TGCAGTGCTGGCCCCCACAGTAGGGACACTGAAGCTTTCTTT. Translating gives CSAGPHSRDTEAFF.

Turning to this clonotype: It may be a read error: a sequence one base away is much more abundant. The V call is TRBV29-1, the J call TRBJ2-7, with D perhaps TRBD1 (6 bases). Trimming shortened V by 2 bases and J by 7 bases, and 15 bases separated the two germline ends. Germline assignment: CDR1 SQVTM and CDR2 ANQGSEA. The CDR3 is 13 amino acids. CDR3 amino acids: CSVEPRGYNEQYF. DNA for the CDR3: TGCAGCGTTGAACCCAGGGGCTACAATGAGCAGTACTTC.

The genes are TRBV29-1 and TRBJ2-7; a possible D gene is TRBD1 (6 bases). This CDR3 has 13 amino acids. V was trimmed by 4 bases and J by 7 bases, leaving 17 bases between them. Germline V gene data show CDR1 as SQVTM and CDR2 as ANQGSEA. CDR3 DNA sequence: TGCAGCGTTGCCGGGCAGGGGCCGTTGGAGCAGTACTTC. This sequence encodes CSVAGQGPLEQYF.

This clonotype was observed at least ten times. CDR3: CASSLQGFNYGYTF. CDR3 nucleotide sequence: TGTGCCAGCAGTTTACAGGGGTTTAACTATGGCTACACCTTC. This chain uses TRBV7-2 with TRBJ1-2; 7 positions agree with TRBD1. The junction had 5 bases not matched to a gene; V was cut back by 6 bases and J by 1 base. The CDR3 has 14 amino acids. CDR1 is SGHTA and CDR2 is FQGNSA in the germline V gene.

This clonotype was found a few times. The chain has TRBV28 and TRBJ2-7; D is tentatively TRBD1 or TRBD2 (6 bases each). Germline assignment: CDR1 MDHEN and CDR2 SYDVKM. This CDR3 is 15 amino acids long. Trimming took 3 bases from V and 2 from J, leaving 14 bases between them. This CDR3 reads CASSFPERGAYEQYF. Here the CDR3 DNA reads TGTGCCAGCAGTTTCCCGGAAAGGGGGGCCTACGAGCAGTACTTC.

The V call is TRBV4-2, the J call TRBJ2-1; weak D call: TRBD2 (6 bases). The V gene lost 2 bases and the J gene lost 5 bases, with 19 bases spanning the gap. CDR1 and CDR2 (germline): LGHNA, YNFKEQ. The CDR3 consists of 17 residues. CDR3 amino acids: CASSQRGTSPPHNEQFF. CDR3 sequence (DNA): TGTGCCAGCAGCCAACGGGGCACTAGCCCTCCACACAATGAGCAGTTCTTC.

This clonotype came up a few times. The J gene is TRBJ2-3, the V gene TRBV11-3; D is perhaps TRBD2 (5 bases). The germline V gene has CDR1 SGHNT and CDR2 YENEEA. The CDR3 length is 17 residues. V lost 1 base, J lost 3 bases, and 17 bases lay in between. In DNA, the CDR3 is TGTGCCAGCAGCTTAGTAGGTTCCTCGAGAGGGACAGATACGCAGTATTTT. This gives the protein CASSLVGSSRGTDTQYF. The variable domain in full, with the rest retrieved from reference TRBV11-3 and TRBJ2-3, is EAGVVQSPRYKIIEKKQPVAFWCNPISGHNTLYWYLQNLGQGPELLIRYENEEAVDDSQLPKDRFSAERLKGVDSTLKIQPAELGDSAVYLCASSLVGSSRGTDTQYFGPGTRLTVL.

The J gene is TRBJ1-2, the V gene TRBV10-3; 9 bases line up with TRBD1. Unmatched junction bases numbered 10, after V lost 6 bases and J lost 5 bases. The V gene's germline CDR1 is ENHRY and CDR2 SYGVKD. The CDR3 runs to 15 residues. The CDR3 DNA is TGTGCCATCAGCCCGGGGGGACAGGGAATTTATGGCTACACCTTC. Its protein product is CAISPGGQGIYGYTF.

The gene calls are TRBV12-3 or TRBV12-4 and TRBJ1-5; D possibly corresponds to TRBD1 (5 bases). The CDR3 length is 14 residues. The germline V and J ends were trimmed by 5 bases and 4 bases, with 12 bases remaining between them. CDR3 sequence: CASSRHQGNQPQHF. The CDR3 nucleotides read TGTGCCAGCAGTCGACATCAGGGTAATCAGCCCCAGCATTTT.

This clonotype was seen more than once but under ten times. The chain links TRBV6-1 to TRBJ2-3; 9 bases agree with TRBD2. The CDR3 sequence is 16 residues long. The trim removed 4 bases at V and 0 bases at J, leaving 5 bases unmatched. Germline lookup yields CDR1 MNHNS and CDR2 SASEGT. CDR3 nucleotide sequence: TGTGCCAGCAGTGGTAAGGGACTAGCTAGCACAGATACGCAGTATTTT. Encoded protein: CASSGKGLASTDTQYF.

The chain has TRBV5-1 and TRBJ2-1; no clear D gene. This CDR3 region has 14 residues. Germline V gene lookup returns CDR1 SGHRS and CDR2 YFSETQ. V shed 0 bases and J shed 6 bases, with 10 bases lying between them. The chain's CDR3 is CASSLEAWGNEQFF. In DNA form, the CDR3 reads TGCGCCAGCAGCTTGGAAGCCTGGGGCAATGAGCAGTTCTTC.

The rearrangement links TRBV28 to TRBJ2-7; 8 bases are a match to TRBD2. This CDR3 is 19 amino acids long. Germline loops: CDR1 MDHEN, CDR2 SYDVKM. Trimming took 4 bases from V and 7 from J; bases not matched to a gene: 24. The CDR3 spells CASSSKDGTRVRSYNEQYF. CDR3 in DNA: TGTGCCAGCAGTTCCAAGGACGGGACTAGGGTACGTTCCTACAATGAGCAGTACTTC.

The chain joins TRBV6-2 or TRBV6-3 to TRBJ2-1, with 10 nucleotides matching TRBD2. TRBJ2-7 explains the end of the DNA better; the J call may be wrong. Germline CDR1 is MNHEY and CDR2 is SVGEGT. The CDR3 is 15 residues long. CDR3 protein: CASSWLAGAYNEQYF. The CDR3 nucleotides read TGTGCCAGCAGTTGGCTAGCGGGGGCTTACAATGAGCAGTACTTC.

This clonotype has more than one count but fewer than ten. The V and J genes are TRBV29-1 and TRBJ2-5, with D perhaps matching TRBD2 (6 bases). CDR3 length: 12 residues. Germline CDR1 and CDR2: SQVTM and ANQGSEA. V lost 4 bases and J lost 4, with 10 bases in between. As DNA, the CDR3 is TGCAGCGTTGGGAGGGCCGGAGAGACCCAGTACTTC. It is translated as CSVGRAGETQYF.

The table lists this clonotype with a few counts. The rearrangement links TRBV11-2 to TRBJ2-1; TRBD2 is a possible D gene (5 bases). The CDR3 consists of 15 residues. The germline V and J ends were trimmed by 7 bases and 9 bases, with 22 bases remaining between them. The V gene's germline CDR1 is SGHAT and CDR2 FQNNGV. CDR3 nucleotides: TGTGCCAGCACCCCAAGCTGGCTAGCCCGAGGTGAGCAGTTCTTC. This gives the protein CASTPSWLARGEQFF.

There are a few counts of this clonotype. The V gene is TRBV7-9, the J gene TRBJ1-4; the D gene is possibly TRBD1 (5 bases). Germline V CDR1 and CDR2: SEHNR, FQNEAQ (reference sequence). The V end was cut by 3 bases, the J end by 0 bases, with 8 bases between. CDR3 length: 15 amino acids. The CDR3 sequence: CASSLRTPTNEKLFF. CDR3 coding DNA: TGTGCCAGCAGCTTGCGGACACCAACTAATGAAAAACTGTTTTTT.

This clonotype was observed a few times. This sequence joins TRBV29-1 and TRBJ1-1; D is unresolved. The ends were cut back, 3 bases at V and 11 bases at J, with 16 bases in the middle. The length of the CDR3 is 12 residues. CDR1 SQVTM and CDR2 ANQGSEA come from the germline V gene. This chain's CDR3 is CSVDAHPVSAFF. In DNA form, the CDR3 reads TGCAGCGTTGACGCACACCCGGTATCGGCTTTCTTT.

V usage is TRBV4-2 and J usage is TRBJ1-4; 8 bases align to TRBD1. Trimming at V came to 4 bases and at J to 3 bases, leaving 7 bases not matched to a gene. CDR3 length: 16 residues. In germline, CDR1 is LGHNA, CDR2 YNFKEQ. CDR3 bases: TGTGCCAGCAGCCGCGGACAGGGAGCATCTAATGAAAAACTGTTTTTT. Translation: CASSRGQGASNEKLFF.

This clonotype was seen more than once but under ten times. This chain connects TRBV20-1 to TRBJ2-1, with D hard to call. This CDR3 contains 14 residues. V lost 7 bases to trimming and J lost 0 bases, with 13 bases between them. Germline V lookup: CDR1 DFQATT, CDR2 SNEGSKA (reference sequence). The CDR3 DNA is TGCAGTGTATGCGACTCAAGCTCCTACAATGAGCAGTTCTTC. This translates into CSVCDSSSYNEQFF.

Turning to this clonotype: A much larger clone lies a single base off, so this may be a read error. The rearrangement links TRBV20-1 to TRBJ2-7, with TRBD2 matching 8 bases. J lost 2 bases, V lost 3 bases, and 3 bases had no gene match. Germline assignment: CDR1 DFQATT and CDR2 SNEGSKA (reference sequence). CDR3 size: 13 residues. DNA for the CDR3: TGCAGTGCTAGCGGGAGGGCCACCTACGAGCAGTACTTC. Protein: CSASGRATYEQYF.

This clonotype has ten or more counts. This chain uses TRBV24-1 with TRBJ2-7; 10 nucleotides align to TRBD1. This CDR3 has 14 amino acids. With 8 bases clipped from V and 0 bases from J, the junction kept 3 bases outside the gene matches. Germline values: CDR1 KGHDR, CDR2 SFDVKD. As DNA, the CDR3 is TGTGCCACCAATCGGGACAGGGGCTCCTACGAGCAGTACTTC. Translation: CATNRDRGSYEQYF.

This clonotype turned up a few times. The gene calls are TRBV18 and TRBJ2-1; no clear D gene. Germline assignment: CDR1 KGHSH and CDR2 LQKENI. The CDR3 extends over 14 amino acids. V was shortened by 2 bases and J by 6 bases, with 11 bases between the two germline ends. The CDR3 region is CASSPVGLGNEQFF. CDR3 DNA sequence: TGTGCCAGCTCACCAGTTGGGCTAGGCAATGAGCAGTTCTTC.

V usage is TRBV7-9 and J usage is TRBJ2-7, with no clear D. Per germline, CDR1 SEHNR and CDR2 FQNEAQ (reference sequence). Trimming cost V 1 base and J 5 bases, with 15 bases left between them. The CDR3 has 15 amino acids. The CDR3, as DNA: TGTGCCAGCAGCTTAGGCTGGGGTGTACTTAACGAGCAGTACTTC. Amino acids: CASSLGWGVLNEQYF.

The gene calls are TRBV20-1 and TRBJ1-3; TRBD1 aligns across 11 bases. The junction had 0 bases not matched to a gene; V was cut back by 3 bases and J by 2 bases. This CDR3 comprises 14 residues. Germline loops: CDR1 DFQATT, CDR2 SNEGSKA (reference sequence). The CDR3 spells CSARGQGAGNTIYF. The DNA of the CDR3 is TGCAGTGCTAGGGGACAGGGGGCTGGAAACACCATATATTTT.